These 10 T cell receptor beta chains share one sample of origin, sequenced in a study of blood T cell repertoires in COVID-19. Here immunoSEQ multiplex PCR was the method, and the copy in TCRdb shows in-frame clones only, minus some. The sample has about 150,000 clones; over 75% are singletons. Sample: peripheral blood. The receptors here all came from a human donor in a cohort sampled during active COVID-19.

The DNA of the CDR3 is TGTGCCAGCAGCTTAGGCAGCTATGGCTACACCTTC. This sequence encodes CASSLGSYGYTF. This chain joins TRBV7-9 and TRBJ1-2; D gene unclear. This CDR3 has 12 amino acids. The ends were cut back, 1 base at V and 4 bases at J, with 4 bases in the middle. Germline V gives CDR1 SEHNR, CDR2 FQNEAQ (reference sequence).

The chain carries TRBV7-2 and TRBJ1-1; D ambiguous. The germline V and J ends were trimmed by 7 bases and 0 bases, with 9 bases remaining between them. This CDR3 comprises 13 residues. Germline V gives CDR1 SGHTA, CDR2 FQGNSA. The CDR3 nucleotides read TGTGCCAGCACTGCGGGGATGAACACTGAAGCTTTCTTT. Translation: CASTAGMNTEAFF.

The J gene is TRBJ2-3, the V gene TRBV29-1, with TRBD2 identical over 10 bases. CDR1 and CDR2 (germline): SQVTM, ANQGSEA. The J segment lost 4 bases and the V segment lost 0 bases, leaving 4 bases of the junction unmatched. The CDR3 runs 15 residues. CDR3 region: CSVEEGLAGADTQYF. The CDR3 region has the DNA TGCAGCGTTGAAGAGGGGCTAGCGGGAGCAGATACGCAGTATTTT.

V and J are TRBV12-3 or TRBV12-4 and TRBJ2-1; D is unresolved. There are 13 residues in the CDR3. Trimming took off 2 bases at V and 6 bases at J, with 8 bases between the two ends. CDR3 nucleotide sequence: TGTGCCAGCAGTTTACACCGGGTCAATGAGCAGTTCTTC. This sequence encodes CASSLHRVNEQFF.

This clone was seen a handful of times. The CDR3 sequence is CASSPDRARNTIYF. The CDR3 DNA is TGTGCCAGCAGCCCGGACAGGGCGAGGAACACCATATATTTT. V is TRBV9 and J is TRBJ1-3, with 8 bases that match TRBD1. Germline assignment: CDR1 SGDLS and CDR2 YYNGEE. J was trimmed by 7 bases and V by 4 bases; bases with no gene match: 7. CDR3 length equals 14 residues.

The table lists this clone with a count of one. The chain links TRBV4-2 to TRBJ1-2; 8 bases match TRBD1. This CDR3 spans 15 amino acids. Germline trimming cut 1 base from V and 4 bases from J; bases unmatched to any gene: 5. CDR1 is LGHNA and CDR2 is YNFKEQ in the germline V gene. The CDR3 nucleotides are TGTGCCAGCAGCCAAGCAGGGGGCGGTTTCTATGGCTACACCTTC. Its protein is CASSQAGGGFYGYTF.

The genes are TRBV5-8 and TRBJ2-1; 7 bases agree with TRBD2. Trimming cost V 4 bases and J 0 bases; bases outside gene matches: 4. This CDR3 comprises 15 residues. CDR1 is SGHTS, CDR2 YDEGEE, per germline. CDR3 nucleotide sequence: TGTGCCAGCAGCCTTGGCGGGGGCTCCTACAATGAGCAGTTCTTC. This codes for CASSLGGGSYNEQFF.

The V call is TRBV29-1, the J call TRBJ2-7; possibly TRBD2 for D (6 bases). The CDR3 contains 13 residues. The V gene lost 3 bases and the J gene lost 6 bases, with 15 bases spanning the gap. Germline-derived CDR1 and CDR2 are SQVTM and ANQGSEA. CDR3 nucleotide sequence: TGCAGCGTTGATAAATACCAGGGAGGCGAGCAGTACTTC. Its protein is CSVDKYQGGEQYF.

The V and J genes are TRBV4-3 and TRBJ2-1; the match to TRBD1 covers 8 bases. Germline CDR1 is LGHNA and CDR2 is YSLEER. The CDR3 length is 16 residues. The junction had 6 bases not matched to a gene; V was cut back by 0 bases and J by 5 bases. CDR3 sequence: CASSQEVGTGHNEQFF. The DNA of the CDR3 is TGCGCCAGCAGCCAAGAGGTAGGGACAGGACACAATGAGCAGTTCTTC.

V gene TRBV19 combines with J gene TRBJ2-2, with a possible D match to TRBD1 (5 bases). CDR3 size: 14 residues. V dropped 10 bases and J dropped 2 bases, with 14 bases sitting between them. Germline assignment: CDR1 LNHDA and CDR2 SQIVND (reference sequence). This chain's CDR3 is CATQGSHNTGELFF. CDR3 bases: TGTGCCACCCAGGGTTCCCATAACACCGGGGAGCTGTTTTTT.